This TCR beta chain originates from a study of vaccination and CD4 T cells after COVID-19 (dated by TCRdb to 2021 to 2024). For context, the study as a whole: Convalescent patients had a positive SARS-CoV-2 result on nasal swab PCR, and of these patients, nine had mild disease and one had severe disease. Six males and four females were included in the convalescent cohort, with two Hispanic individuals, seven Caucasians, two Asians and one multiracial person represented. Participants got two doses of the Pfizer-BioNTech BNT162b2 vaccine (n=8) or two doses of the Moderna mRNA-1273 vaccine (n=2). Post-COVID blood samples were collected from convalescent patients a median of around 100 days after diagnosis, with a range of roughly 30 to 161 days. Post-vaccine blood samples were taken a median of roughly 72 days after the second vaccine dose, with a range of about 13 to 250 days. The cultures were stimulated with overlapping spike peptide pools from SARS-CoV-2 and from the common cold coronaviruses HCoV-NL63, HCoV-OC43 and HCoV-229E. Control cultures used a CEFX viral epitope pool as positive control, an HIV-1 Nef peptide pool as negative control, or no peptide. In approximately eleven COVID-19 convalescent patients and several infection-naive healthy vaccine recipients, the spike-specific CD4+ TCR repertoire before mRNA vaccination was compared with the repertoire after mRNA vaccination.

Turning to this clonotype: This receptor's antigen is unknown. No much larger clone is present one base from it, and per-base qualities are unavailable.

The library was produced with PCR. DNA from cultured CD4+ T cells was subjected to TCR sequencing with the Oncomine TCR Beta short-read assay at the Johns Hopkins FTIC core. The QIAamp micro DNA kit was used to extract genomic DNA from the cultured CD4+ T cells. Oncomine TCR Beta libraries from cultured CD4+ T cells were pooled using unique dual indexes and sequenced on an Illumina iSeq 100. The paper's processing steps were these. Non-productive sequences were removed, and CDR3s that did not start with C, did not end with F or W, or were shorter than 7 amino acids were discarded. Antigen-specific clonotypes were identified with the MANAFEST web application by comparing peptide-stimulated wells with reference and other culture wells. An FDR below 0.05, an odds ratio above 5, and a productive frequency above 0.1% in at least two of three replicate wells were required for clones to be considered positive. Cross-reactive clonotypes were defined as significantly expanded in both SARS-CoV-2 spike wells and at least one common cold coronavirus spike condition. Similarity between CDR3 sequences was evaluated in R version 3.6.1 using Levenshtein distances (stringdist) and unrooted phylogenetic trees (ape). The public reads were run again by TCRdb, first through fastp at Q25 and then through MiXCR, and only productive beta chains were kept. When rows share a CDR3 protein, they turn into one entry using the most common DNA and genes. The V and J calls, along with clone size, are taken from TCRdb and not from the paper's own processing. This sample is represented by under 11,000 distinct CDR3 sequences; approximately 40% of them were singletons. The top ten clones comprise 29% of the sample.

Overall results and qualifications from the work: In convalescent patients, nearly all vaccine-specific clones (304 of 307) were found to be mono-reactive for SARS-CoV-2 spike rather than cross-reactive with common cold coronaviruses. The median count of SARS-CoV-2-reactive clonotypes went up from 20 to 25 after infection to approximately 40 after vaccination, although the change was not significant. Among convalescent patients, a median around 86% of the SARS-CoV-2-reactive clones seen after vaccination appeared only after vaccination, which suggests priming specific to the vaccine. Only a relatively small number of convalescent patients were included in the study, and early timepoints following natural infection were not analyzed.

Per the germline V gene (reference sequence), DFQATT is the CDR1 and SNEGSKA is the CDR2. V gives up 7 bases and J gives up 3 bases, and the segment between their germline ends measures 10 bases. Taken from cysteine to phenylalanine, the CDR3 has 11 residues. Kept here is only the CDR3 DNA, which spans 33 bases and is read in frame from base 1. Reading the label with the study, this specimen's treatment or condition is: approximately nine-day PBMC culture with coronavirus spike peptide pools or control peptides (ViraFEST assay). To expand antigen-specific T cells with peptide pools and then pick out the expanded clonotypes through TCR sequencing, the study relied on the ViraFEST assay. The positive SARS-CoV-2 PCR tests of the convalescent patients were dated from March to December 2020, before the Alpha, Beta and Delta variants emerged in the United States. Each well held 2.2 million or so PBMCs cultured with 10 ug/ml peptide pools in IMDM containing 5% human AB serum and roughly 10 IU/ml IL-2. Half of the culture medium was replaced with fresh IL-2-containing medium on days 3 and 7. Once the cells had been in culture for ten to eleven days, the EasySep CD4+ T cell isolation kit was used to isolate CD4+ T cells by negative selection. Ficoll-Paque Plus gradient centrifugation was used to isolate PBMCs from whole blood, and the isolated PBMCs were then either used fresh or cryopreserved at -140C. Culture conditions were generally each tested in triplicate wells.

In this chain, TRBV20-1 is recombined with TRBJ2-7; a tentative D call is TRBD1 (6 bases match). The sequenced sample consisted of CD4+ T cells from blood, cultured in vitro. This clonotype was sampled from a human donor who had recovered from COVID-19. The CDR3 region: CSGQGSYEQYF. In nucleotides, the sequence is TGCAGTGGTCAGGGGAGCTACGAGCAGTACTTC.